This T cell receptor beta chain is from a study of blood T cells in healthy people across ages. General study findings and limits: Conclusively comparing naive with antigen-experienced cells was impossible with unsorted PBMCs.

A second PCR, run for roughly 7 to 11 cycles, used a sample-barcoded 5' primer plus a J-beta primer mix. MiXCR, run by TCRdb on the 5' RACE reads, gives a single entry per CDR3 protein. Counted here are about 1,800,000 distinct CDR3 sequences, 28% occurring once; the ten biggest clones make up roughly 8%. The sample holds a few counts of this clonotype. Its antigen is as yet unknown. This CDR3 is 15 amino acids long. V lost 1 base, J lost 7 bases, and 16 bases lay in between. Germline V gives CDR1 SNHLY, CDR2 FYNNEI. V usage is TRBV2 and J usage is TRBJ2-5; weak D call: TRBD2 (5 bases). This TCR was recovered from a woman aged 25 to 39 in good health. Input material: blood. CDR3 nucleotide sequence: TGTGCCAGCAGTGAAGGAATTGACGGAGAGGGGACCCAGTACTTC. Encoded protein: CASSEGIDGEGTQYF.